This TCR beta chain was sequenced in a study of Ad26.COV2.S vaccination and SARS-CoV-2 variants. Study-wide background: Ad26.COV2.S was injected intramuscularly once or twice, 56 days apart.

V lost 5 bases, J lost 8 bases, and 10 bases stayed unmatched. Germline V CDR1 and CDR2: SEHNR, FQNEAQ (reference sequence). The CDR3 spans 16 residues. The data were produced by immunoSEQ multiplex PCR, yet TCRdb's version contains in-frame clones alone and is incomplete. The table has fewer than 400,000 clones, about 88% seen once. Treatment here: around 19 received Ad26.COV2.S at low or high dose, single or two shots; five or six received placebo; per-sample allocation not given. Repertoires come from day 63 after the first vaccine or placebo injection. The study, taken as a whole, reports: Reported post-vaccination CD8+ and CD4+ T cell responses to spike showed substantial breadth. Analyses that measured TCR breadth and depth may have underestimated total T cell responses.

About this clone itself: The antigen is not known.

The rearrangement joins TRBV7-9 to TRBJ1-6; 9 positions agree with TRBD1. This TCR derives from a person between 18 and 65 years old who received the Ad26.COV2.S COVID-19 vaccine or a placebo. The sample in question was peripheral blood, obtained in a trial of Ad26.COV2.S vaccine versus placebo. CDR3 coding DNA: TGTGCCAGCAGCCGTTATCGGGGACAGGGAGATTCACCCCTCCACTTT. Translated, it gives CASSRYRGQGDSPLHF.